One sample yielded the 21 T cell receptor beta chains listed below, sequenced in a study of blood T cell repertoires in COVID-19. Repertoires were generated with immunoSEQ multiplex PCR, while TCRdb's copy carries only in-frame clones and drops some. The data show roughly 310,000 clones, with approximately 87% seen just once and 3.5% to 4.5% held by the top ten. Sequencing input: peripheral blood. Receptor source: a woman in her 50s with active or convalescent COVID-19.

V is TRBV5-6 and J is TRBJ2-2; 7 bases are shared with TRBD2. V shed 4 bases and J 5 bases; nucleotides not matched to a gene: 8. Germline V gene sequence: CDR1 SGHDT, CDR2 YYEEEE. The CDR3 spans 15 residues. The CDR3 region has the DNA TGTGCCAGCAGCCCCTTGGGGGGGGGAACCGGGGAGCTGTTTTTT. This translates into CASSPLGGGTGELFF.

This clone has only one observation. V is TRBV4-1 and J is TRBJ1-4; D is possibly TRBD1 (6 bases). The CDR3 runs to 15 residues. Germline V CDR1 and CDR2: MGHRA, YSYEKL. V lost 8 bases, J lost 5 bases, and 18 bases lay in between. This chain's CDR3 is CASGPRGASNEKLFF. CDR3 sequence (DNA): TGCGCCAGCGGGCCGCGGGGGGCCTCAAATGAAAAACTGTTTTTT.

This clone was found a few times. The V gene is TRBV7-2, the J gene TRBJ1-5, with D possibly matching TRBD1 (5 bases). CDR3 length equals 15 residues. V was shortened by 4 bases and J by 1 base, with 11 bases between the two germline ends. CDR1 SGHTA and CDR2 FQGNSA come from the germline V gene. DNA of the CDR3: TGTGCCAGCAGCTCAGGGACTGCCAGCAATCAGCCCCAGCATTTT. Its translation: CASSSGTASNQPQHF.

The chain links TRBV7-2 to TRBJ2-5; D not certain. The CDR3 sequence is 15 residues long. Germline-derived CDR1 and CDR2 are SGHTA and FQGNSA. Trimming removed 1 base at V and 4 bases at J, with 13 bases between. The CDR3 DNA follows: TGTGCCAGCAGCTTAGGGGTTTCGGGTGGAGAGACCCAGTACTTC. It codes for CASSLGVSGGETQYF. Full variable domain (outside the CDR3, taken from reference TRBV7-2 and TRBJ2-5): GAGVSQSPSNKVTEKGKDVELRCDPISGHTALYWYRQSLGQGLEFLIYFQGNSAPDKSGLPSDRFSAERTGGSVSTLTIQRTQQEDSAVYLCASSLGVSGGETQYFGPGTRLLVL.

The CDR3: CAWRGAGTGGYEQYF. As DNA, the CDR3 is TGTGCCTGGAGGGGTGCCGGGACAGGGGGATACGAGCAGTACTTC. V is TRBV30 and J is TRBJ2-7, with TRBD1 matching 11 bases. Germline V CDR1 and CDR2: GTSNPN, SVGIG (reference sequence). CDR3 size: 15 residues. The ends lost 3 bases at V and 4 bases at J; junction bases unmatched: 8. The whole variable domain, remainder taken from reference TRBV30 and TRBJ2-7, is SQTIHQWPATLVQPVGSPLSLECTVEGTSNPNLYWYRQAAGRGLQLLFYSVGIGQISSEVPQNLSASRPQDRQFILSSKKLLLSDSGFYLCAWRGAGTGGYEQYFGPGTRLTVT.

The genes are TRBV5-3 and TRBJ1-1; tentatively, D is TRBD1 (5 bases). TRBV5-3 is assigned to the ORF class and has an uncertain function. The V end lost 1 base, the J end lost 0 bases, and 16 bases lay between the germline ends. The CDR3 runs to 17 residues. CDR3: CARSLFSGGVMNTEAFF. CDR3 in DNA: TGTGCCAGAAGCTTGTTTTCTGGGGGGGTCATGAACACTGAAGCTTTCTTT.

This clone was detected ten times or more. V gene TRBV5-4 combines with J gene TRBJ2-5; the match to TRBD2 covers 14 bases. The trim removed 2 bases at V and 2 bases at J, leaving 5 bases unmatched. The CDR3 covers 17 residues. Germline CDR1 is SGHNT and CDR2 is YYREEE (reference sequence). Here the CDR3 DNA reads TGTGCCAGCAGCTTTGGACTAGCGGGGGGAGGACAAGAGACCCAGTACTTC. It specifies CASSFGLAGGGQETQYF.

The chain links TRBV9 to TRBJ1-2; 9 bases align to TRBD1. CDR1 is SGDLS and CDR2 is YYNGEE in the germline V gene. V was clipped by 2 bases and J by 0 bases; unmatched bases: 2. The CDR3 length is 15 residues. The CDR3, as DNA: TGTGCCAGCAGCGTGACAGGGGGGCCTAACTATGGCTACACCTTC. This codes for CASSVTGGPNYGYTF.

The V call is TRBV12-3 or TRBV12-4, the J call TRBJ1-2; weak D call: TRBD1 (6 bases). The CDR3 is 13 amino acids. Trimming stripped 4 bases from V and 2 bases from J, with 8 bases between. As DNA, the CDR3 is TGTGCCAGCAGTTATGGACAGAACTATGGCTACACCTTC. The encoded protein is CASSYGQNYGYTF.

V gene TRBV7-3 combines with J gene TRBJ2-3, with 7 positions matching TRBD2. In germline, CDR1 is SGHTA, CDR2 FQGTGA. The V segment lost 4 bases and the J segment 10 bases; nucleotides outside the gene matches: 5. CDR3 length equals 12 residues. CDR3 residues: CASSSGGSSQYF. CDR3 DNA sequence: TGTGCCAGCAGCTCCGGGGGGTCATCGCAGTATTTT.

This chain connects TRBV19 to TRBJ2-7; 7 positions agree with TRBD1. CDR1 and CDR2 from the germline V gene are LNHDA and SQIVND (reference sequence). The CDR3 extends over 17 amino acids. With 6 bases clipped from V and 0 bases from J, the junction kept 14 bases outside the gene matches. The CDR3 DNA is TGTGCCAGTAGCCGACAGGGAAGCGATTCTGCCTCCTACGAGCAGTACTTC. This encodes CASSRQGSDSASYEQYF. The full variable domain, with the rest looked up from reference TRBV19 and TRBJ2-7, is DGGITQSPKYLFRKEGQNVTLSCEQNLNHDAMYWYRQDPGQGLRLIYYSQIVNDFQKGDIAEGYSVSREKKESFPLTVTSAQKNPTAFYLCASSRQGSDSASYEQYFGPGTRLTVT.

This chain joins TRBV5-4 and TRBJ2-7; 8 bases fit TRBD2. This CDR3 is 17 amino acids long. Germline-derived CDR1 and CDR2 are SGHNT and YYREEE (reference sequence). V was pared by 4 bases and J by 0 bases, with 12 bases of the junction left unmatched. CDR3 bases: TGTGCCAGCAGCCGAGGAGCGGGAGTTGAGAACTCCTACGAGCAGTACTTC. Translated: CASSRGAGVENSYEQYF.

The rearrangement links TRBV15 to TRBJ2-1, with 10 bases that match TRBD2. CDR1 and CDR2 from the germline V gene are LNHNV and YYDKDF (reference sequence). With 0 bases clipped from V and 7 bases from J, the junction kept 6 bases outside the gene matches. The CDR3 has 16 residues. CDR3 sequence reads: CATSRDHTSGVNEQFF. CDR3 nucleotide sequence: TGTGCCACCAGCAGAGATCATACTAGCGGGGTGAATGAGCAGTTCTTC.

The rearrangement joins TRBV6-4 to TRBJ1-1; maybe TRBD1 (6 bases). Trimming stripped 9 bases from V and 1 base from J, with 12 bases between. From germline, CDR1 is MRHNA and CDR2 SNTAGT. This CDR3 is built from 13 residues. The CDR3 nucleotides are TGTGCCAGAGACCGGGACACGAACACTGAAGCTTTCTTT. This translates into CARDRDTNTEAFF.

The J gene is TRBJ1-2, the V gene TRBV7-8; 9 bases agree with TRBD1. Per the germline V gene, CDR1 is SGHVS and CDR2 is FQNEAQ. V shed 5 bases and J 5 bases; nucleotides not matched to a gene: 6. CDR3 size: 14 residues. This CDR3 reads CASSPLTGGYGYTF. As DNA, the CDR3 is TGTGCCAGCAGCCCTCTGACAGGGGGGTATGGCTACACCTTC.

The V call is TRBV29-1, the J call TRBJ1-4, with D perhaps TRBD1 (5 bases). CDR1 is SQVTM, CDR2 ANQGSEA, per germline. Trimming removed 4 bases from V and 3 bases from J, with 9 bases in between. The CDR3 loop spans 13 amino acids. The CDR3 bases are TGCAGCGTTGCGGGGGGACCTAATGAAAAACTGTTTTTT. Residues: CSVAGGPNEKLFF.

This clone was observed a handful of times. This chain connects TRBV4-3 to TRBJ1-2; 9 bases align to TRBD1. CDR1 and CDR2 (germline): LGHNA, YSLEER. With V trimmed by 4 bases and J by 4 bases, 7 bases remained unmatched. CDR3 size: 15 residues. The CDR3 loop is CASSRVGTGSYGYTF. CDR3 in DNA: TGCGCCAGCAGCCGGGTAGGGACAGGGAGCTATGGCTACACCTTC.

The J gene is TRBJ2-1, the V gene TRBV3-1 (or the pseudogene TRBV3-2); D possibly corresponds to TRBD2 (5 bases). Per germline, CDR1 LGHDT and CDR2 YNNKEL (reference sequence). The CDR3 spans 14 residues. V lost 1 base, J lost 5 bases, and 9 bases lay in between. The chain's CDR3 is CASSQVAADNEQFF. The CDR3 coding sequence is TGTGCCAGCAGCCAAGTGGCAGCGGACAATGAGCAGTTCTTC.

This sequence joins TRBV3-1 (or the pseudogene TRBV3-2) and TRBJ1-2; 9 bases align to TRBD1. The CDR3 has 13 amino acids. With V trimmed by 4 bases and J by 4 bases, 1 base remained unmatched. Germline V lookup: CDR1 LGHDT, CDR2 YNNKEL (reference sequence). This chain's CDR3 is CASSPDRGYGYTF. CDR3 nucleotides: TGTGCCAGCAGCCCGGACAGGGGCTATGGCTACACCTTC.

The CDR3: CASSERTGVRNTEAFF. CDR3 bases: TGTGCCAGCAGTGAAAGGACAGGGGTGCGGAACACTGAAGCTTTCTTT. The chain combines TRBV2 with TRBJ1-1; 9 nucleotides match TRBD1. The ends lost 2 bases at V and 1 base at J; junction bases unmatched: 5. The CDR3 is 16 residues long. CDR1 and CDR2 from the germline V gene are SNHLY and FYNNEI. Filled out from reference TRBV2 and TRBJ1-1, the complete variable domain reads EPEVTQTPSHQVTQMGQEVILRCVPISNHLYFYWYRQILGQKVEFLVSFYNNEISEKSEIFDDQFSVERPDGSNFTLKIRSTKLEDSAMYFCASSERTGVRNTEAFFGQGTRLTVV.

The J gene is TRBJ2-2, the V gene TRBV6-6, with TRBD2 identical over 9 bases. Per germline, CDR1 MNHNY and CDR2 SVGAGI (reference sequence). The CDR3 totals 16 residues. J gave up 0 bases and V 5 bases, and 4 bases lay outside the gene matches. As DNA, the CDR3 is TGTGCCAGCAGTCGATTAGCGGGAGCGAACACCGGGGAGCTGTTTTTT. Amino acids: CASSRLAGANTGELFF.